What follows describes a single T cell receptor (beta chain). The antigen remains unidentified. The source of the sample is a study of shared clonotypes between healthy human individuals. The length of the CDR3 is 14 residues. Germline CDR1 reads LNHDA; CDR2 reads SQIVND (reference sequence). V was pared by 2 bases and J by 7 bases, with 11 bases between. Assay used: immunoSEQ multiplex PCR; TCRdb lists only in-frame clones, some missing. The data hold fewer than 500,000 clones, with 60% to 80% observed a single time. Study-wide results and caveats: Researchers sampled only blood; tissue repertoires likely differ.

Source material: PBMCs. The chain links TRBV19 to TRBJ2-2, with unresolved D. The TCR sequence derives from a woman between 40 and 50 years old in good health. Some clones in this sample may be carry-over from other donors' samples. The CDR3 DNA sequence: TGTGCCAGTAGTATATCCACGGTTGGCGGGGAGCTGTTTTTT. Its protein is CASSISTVGGELFF.